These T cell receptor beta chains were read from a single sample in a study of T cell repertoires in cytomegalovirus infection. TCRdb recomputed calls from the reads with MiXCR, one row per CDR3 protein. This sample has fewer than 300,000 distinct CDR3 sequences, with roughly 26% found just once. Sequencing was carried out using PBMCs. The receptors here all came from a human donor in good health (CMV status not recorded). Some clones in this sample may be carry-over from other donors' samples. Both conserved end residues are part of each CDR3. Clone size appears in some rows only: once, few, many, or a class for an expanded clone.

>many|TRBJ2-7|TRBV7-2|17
CASSLASGASSSYEQYF
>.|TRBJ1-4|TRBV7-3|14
CASSLTRDEEKLFF
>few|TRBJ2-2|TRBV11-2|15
CASSDDREMAGELFF
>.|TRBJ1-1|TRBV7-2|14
CASSWGAQVTEAFF
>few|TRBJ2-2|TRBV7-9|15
CASSLATEYTGELFF
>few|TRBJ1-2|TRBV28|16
CASRSSDRASTYGYTF
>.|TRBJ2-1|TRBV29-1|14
CSVVYRGTYNEQFF
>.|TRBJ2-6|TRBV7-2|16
CASSLNRGHWANVLTF
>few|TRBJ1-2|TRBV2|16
CASSEALHGRGHGYTF
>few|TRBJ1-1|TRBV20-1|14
CSAPPETDHPEAFF